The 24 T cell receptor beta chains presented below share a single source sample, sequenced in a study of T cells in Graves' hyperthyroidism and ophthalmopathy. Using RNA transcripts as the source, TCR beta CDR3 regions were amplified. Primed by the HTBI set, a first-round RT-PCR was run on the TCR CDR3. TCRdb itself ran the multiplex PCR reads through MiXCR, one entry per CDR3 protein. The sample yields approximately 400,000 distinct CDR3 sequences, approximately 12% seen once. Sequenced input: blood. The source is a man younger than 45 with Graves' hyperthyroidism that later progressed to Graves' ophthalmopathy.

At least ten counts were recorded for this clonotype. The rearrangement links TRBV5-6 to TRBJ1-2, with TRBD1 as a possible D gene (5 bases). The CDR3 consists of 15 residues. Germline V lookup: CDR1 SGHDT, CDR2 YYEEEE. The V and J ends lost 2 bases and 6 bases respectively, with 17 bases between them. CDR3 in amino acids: CASSFSTRGMDGYTF. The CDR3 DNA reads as TGTGCCAGCAGCTTTTCGACAAGGGGCATGGATGGCTACACCTTC.

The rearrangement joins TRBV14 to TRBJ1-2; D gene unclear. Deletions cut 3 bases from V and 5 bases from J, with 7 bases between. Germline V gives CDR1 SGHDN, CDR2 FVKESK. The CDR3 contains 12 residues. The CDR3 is CASSQASYGYTF. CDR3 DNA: TGTGCCAGCAGCCAGGCCTCGTATGGCTACACCTTC.

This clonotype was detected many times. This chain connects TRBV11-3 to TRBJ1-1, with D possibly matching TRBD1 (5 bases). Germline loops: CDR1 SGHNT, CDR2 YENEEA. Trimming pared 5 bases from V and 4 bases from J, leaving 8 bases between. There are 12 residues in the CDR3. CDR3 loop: CASSGGGTEAFF. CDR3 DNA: TGTGCCAGCAGCGGTGGGGGCACTGAAGCTTTCTTT.

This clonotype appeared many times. The DNA for the CDR3 is TGTGCCAGCAACGACCTAGGGGAGACCCAGTACTTC. This encodes CASNDLGETQYF. V usage is TRBV6-1 and J usage is TRBJ2-5; D gene uncertain. The V gene lost 7 bases and the J gene lost 5 bases, with 11 bases spanning the gap. The germline V gene encodes CDR1 MNHNS and CDR2 SASEGT. The CDR3 consists of 12 residues.

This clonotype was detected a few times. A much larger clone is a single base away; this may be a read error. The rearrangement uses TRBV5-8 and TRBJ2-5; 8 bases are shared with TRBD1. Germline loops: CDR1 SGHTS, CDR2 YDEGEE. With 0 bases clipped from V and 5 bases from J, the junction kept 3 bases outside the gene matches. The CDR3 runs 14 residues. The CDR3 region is CASSLGQGWETQYF. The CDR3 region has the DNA TGTGCCAGCAGCTTGGGACAGGGGTGGGAGACCCAGTACTTC.

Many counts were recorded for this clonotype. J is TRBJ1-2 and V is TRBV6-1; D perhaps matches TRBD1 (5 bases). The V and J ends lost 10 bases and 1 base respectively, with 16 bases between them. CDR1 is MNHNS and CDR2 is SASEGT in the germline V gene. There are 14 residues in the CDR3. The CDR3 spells CATSPGGDNYGYTF. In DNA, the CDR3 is TGTGCCACCTCCCCGGGGGGGGATAACTATGGCTACACCTTC.

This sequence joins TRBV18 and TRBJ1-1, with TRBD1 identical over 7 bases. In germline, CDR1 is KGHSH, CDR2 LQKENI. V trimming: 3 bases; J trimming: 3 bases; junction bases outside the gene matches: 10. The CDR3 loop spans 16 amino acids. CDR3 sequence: CASSPSQGRGDTEAFF. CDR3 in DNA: TGTGCCAGCTCACCCTCACAGGGGCGCGGGGACACTGAAGCTTTCTTT.

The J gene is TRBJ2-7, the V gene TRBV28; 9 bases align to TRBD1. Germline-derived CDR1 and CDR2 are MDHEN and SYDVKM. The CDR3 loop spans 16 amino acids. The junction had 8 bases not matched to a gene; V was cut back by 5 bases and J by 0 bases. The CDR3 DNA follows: TGTGCCAGCAGTACCAAATGGGACAGGGCCTCCTACGAGCAGTACTTC. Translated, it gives CASSTKWDRASYEQYF.

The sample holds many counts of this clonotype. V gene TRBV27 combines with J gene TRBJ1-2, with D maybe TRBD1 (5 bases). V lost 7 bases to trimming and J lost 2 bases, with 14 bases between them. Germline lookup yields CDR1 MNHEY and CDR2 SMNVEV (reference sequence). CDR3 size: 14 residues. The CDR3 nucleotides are TGTGCCAGCACCTCTCCAGGGCGCAACTATGGCTACACCTTC. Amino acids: CASTSPGRNYGYTF.

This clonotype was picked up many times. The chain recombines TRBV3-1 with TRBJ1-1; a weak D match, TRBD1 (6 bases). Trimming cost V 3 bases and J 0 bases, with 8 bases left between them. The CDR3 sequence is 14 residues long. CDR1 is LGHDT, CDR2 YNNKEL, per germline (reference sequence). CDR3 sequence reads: CASSHSGVNTEAFF. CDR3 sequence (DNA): TGTGCCAGCAGCCACTCAGGGGTGAACACTGAAGCTTTCTTT.

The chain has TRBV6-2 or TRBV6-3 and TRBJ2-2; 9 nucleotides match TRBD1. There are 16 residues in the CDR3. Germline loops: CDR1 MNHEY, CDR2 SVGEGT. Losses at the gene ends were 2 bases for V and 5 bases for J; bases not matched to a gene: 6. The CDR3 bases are TGTGCCAGCAGTTACACGGGACAGGGCCCTACCGGGGAGCTGTTTTTT. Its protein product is CASSYTGQGPTGELFF.

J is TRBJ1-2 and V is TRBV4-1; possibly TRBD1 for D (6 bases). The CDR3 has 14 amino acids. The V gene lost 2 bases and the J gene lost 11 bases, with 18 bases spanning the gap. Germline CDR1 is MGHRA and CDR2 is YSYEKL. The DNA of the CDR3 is TGCGCCAGCAGCCAACACAGGGAGCCCCTTCGTTACACCTTC. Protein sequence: CASSQHREPLRYTF.

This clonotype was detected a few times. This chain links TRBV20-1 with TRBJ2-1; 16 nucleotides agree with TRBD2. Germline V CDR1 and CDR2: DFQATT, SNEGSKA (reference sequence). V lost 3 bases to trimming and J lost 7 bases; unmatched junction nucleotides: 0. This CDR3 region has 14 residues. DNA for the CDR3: TGCAGTGCTAGGGGACTAGCGGGGGGGAATGAGCAGTTCTTC. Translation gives CSARGLAGGNEQFF.

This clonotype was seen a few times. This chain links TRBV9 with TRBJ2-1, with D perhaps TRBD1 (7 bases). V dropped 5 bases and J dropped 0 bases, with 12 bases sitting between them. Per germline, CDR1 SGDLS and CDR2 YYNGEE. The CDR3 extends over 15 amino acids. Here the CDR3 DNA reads TGTGCCAGCAGACCAGGGGGGAACTCCTACAATGAGCAGTTCTTC. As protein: CASRPGGNSYNEQFF.

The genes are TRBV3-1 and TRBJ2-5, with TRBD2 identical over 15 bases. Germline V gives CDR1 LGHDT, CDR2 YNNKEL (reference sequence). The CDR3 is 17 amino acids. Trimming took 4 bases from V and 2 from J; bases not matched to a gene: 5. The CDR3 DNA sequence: TGTGCCAGCAGCCTTTGGACTAGCGGGGGGGATCAAGAGACCCAGTACTTC. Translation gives CASSLWTSGGDQETQYF.

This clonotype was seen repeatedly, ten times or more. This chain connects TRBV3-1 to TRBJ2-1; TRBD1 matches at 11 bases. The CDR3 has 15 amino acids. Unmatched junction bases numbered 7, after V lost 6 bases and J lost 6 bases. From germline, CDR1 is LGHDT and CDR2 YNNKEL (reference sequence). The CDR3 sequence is CASSEGTGGFNEQFF. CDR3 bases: TGTGCCAGCAGTGAAGGGACAGGGGGTTTCAATGAGCAGTTCTTC.

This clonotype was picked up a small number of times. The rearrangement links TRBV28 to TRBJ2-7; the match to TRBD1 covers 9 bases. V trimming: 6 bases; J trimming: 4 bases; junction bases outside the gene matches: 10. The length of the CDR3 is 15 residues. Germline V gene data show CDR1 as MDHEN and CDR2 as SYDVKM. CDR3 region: CASRRLQGAVYEQYF. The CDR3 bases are TGTGCCAGCAGACGGTTACAGGGGGCTGTGTACGAGCAGTACTTC.

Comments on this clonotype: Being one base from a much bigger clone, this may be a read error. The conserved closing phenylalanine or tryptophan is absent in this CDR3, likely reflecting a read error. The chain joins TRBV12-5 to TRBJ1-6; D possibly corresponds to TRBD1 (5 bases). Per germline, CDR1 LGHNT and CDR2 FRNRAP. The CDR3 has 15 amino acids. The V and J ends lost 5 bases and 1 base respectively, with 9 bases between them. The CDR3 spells CASGQDTSYNSPLHL. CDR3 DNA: TGTGCTAGTGGTCAGGACACATCCTATAATTCACCCCTCCACCTT.

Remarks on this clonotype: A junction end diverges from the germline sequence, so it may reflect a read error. The DNA of the CDR3 is TGTGCCAGCAGCGTAGTAGGACGGGGGGGGAACGCCGGGGAGCTGTTTTTT. Its protein product is CASSVVGRGGNAGELFF. The J gene is TRBJ2-2, the V gene TRBV9, with 8 bases matching TRBD2. The length of the CDR3 is 17 residues. In germline, CDR1 is SGDLS, CDR2 YYNGEE.

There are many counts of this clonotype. In DNA, the CDR3 is TGTGCCAGCAGCTTGTCCGGGACAATCTATGGCTACACCTTC. Protein product: CASSLSGTIYGYTF. This chain connects TRBV7-8 to TRBJ1-2; D perhaps matches TRBD1 (6 bases). The CDR3 is 14 amino acids. V dropped 3 bases and J dropped 4 bases, with 12 bases sitting between them. Germline CDR1 SGHVS, CDR2 FQNEAQ.

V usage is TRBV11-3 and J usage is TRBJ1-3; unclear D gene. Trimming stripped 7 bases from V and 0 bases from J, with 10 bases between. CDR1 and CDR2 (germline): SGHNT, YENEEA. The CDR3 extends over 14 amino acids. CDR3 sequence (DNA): TGTGCCAGCACCACATGGAGCTCTGGAAACACCATATATTTT. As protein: CASTTWSSGNTIYF.

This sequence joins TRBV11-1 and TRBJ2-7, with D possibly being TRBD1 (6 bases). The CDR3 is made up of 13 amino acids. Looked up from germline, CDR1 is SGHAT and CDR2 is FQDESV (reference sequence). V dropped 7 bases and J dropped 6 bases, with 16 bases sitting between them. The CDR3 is CASNTGTRGEQYF. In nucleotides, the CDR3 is TGTGCCAGCAACACCGGGACAAGAGGCGAGCAGTACTTC.

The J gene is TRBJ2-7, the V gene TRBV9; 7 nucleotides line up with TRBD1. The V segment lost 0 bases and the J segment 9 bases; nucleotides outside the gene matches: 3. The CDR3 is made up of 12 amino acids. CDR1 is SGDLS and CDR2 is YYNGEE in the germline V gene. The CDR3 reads CASSVGQGVQYF. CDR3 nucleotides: TGTGCCAGCAGCGTAGGACAGGGCGTGCAGTACTTC. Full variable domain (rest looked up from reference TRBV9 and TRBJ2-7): DSGVTQTPKHLITATGQRVTLRCSPRSGDLSVYWYQQSLDQGLQFLIQYYNGEERAKGNILERFSAQQFPDLHSELNLSSLELGDSALYFCASSVGQGVQYFGPGTRLTVT.

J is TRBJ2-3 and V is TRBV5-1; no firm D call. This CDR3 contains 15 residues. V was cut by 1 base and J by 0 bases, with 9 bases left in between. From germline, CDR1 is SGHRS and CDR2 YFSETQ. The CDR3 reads CASSLSVASTDTQYF. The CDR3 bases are TGCGCCAGCAGCTTGTCCGTAGCTAGCACAGATACGCAGTATTTT.